The 27 T cell receptor beta chains given below trace back to one sample, sequenced in a study of blood T cell repertoires in COVID-19. Sequencing used immunoSEQ multiplex PCR; TCRdb keeps in-frame clones, though not all of them. The data show fewer than 9,500 clones, 80% to 90% seen once. The sequenced sample was peripheral blood. These receptors came from a woman aged 50 to 65 with active or convalescent COVID-19.

V usage is TRBV6-5 and J usage is TRBJ1-1; 8 bases align to TRBD1. This CDR3 region has 14 residues. CDR1 is MNHEY, CDR2 SVGAGI, per germline. The trim removed 7 bases at V and 7 bases at J, leaving 11 bases unmatched. The chain's CDR3 is CASNWGQGAGEAFF. CDR3 nucleotide sequence: TGTGCCAGCAATTGGGGGCAGGGGGCGGGTGAAGCTTTCTTT.

The rearrangement uses TRBV5-1 and TRBJ1-3; TRBD1 matches at 8 bases. The CDR3 runs to 16 residues. Germline CDR1 SGHRS, CDR2 YFSETQ. J was trimmed by 2 bases and V by 4 bases; bases with no gene match: 8. The CDR3 here is CASSAGTGGTGNTIYF. CDR3 nucleotide sequence: TGCGCCAGCAGCGCGGGGACAGGTGGTACTGGAAACACCATATATTTT.

V gene TRBV11-3 combines with J gene TRBJ2-7; D ambiguous. The ends were cut back, 4 bases at V and 3 bases at J, with 7 bases in the middle. The CDR3 runs 12 residues. The germline gives CDR1 SGHNT, CDR2 YENEEA. The CDR3 DNA reads as TGTGCCAGCAGCTCCCTAATCTACGAGCAGTACTTC. Translated, it gives CASSSLIYEQYF.

CDR3 DNA: TGTGCCACGGGACTGAACACCGGGGAGCTGTTTTTT. Protein: CATGLNTGELFF. The gene calls are TRBV24-1 and TRBJ2-2, with D possibly matching TRBD2 (6 bases). The V gene lost 10 bases and the J gene lost 1 base, with 6 bases spanning the gap. The germline CDR1 and CDR2 sequences are KGHDR and SFDVKD. The CDR3 is made up of 12 amino acids.

This chain connects TRBV6-5 to TRBJ1-3, with no clear D. The CDR3 sequence is 13 residues long. Between the trimmed V and J ends, which lost 6 bases and 1 base, there was a span of 7 bases. The germline V gene encodes CDR1 MNHEY and CDR2 SVGAGI. For the CDR3, the DNA is TGTGCCAGCAGGACTGATTCTGGAAACACCATATATTTT. Residues: CASRTDSGNTIYF.

This clone was detected only once. In DNA form, the CDR3 reads TGTGCCAGCAGCCGCGGTGGTGGGGGACAGGGATCCTACGAGCAGTACTTC. As protein: CASSRGGGGQGSYEQYF. The chain recombines TRBV7-2 with TRBJ2-7, with TRBD1 identical over 9 bases. Trimming cost V 5 bases and J 1 base; bases outside gene matches: 12. The CDR3 covers 17 residues. Germline lookup yields CDR1 SGHTA and CDR2 FQGNSA. Drawing the rest from reference TRBV7-2 and TRBJ2-7, the complete variable domain is GAGVSQSPSNKVTEKGKDVELRCDPISGHTALYWYRQSLGQGLEFLIYFQGNSAPDKSGLPSDRFSAERTGGSVSTLTIQRTQQEDSAVYLCASSRGGGGQGSYEQYFGPGTRLTVT.

This clone was seen a single time. The gene calls are TRBV19 and TRBJ1-4; 7 nucleotides match TRBD1. J was trimmed by 3 bases and V by 5 bases; bases with no gene match: 3. CDR3 size: 14 residues. Germline V gene lookup returns CDR1 LNHDA and CDR2 SQIVND (reference sequence). The CDR3 sequence: CASSPQGANEKLFF. The CDR3 DNA sequence: TGTGCCAGTAGTCCCCAGGGGGCTAATGAAAAACTGTTTTTT. The variable domain in full, with the rest retrieved from reference TRBV19 and TRBJ1-4, is DGGITQSPKYLFRKEGQNVTLSCEQNLNHDAMYWYRQDPGQGLRLIYYSQIVNDFQKGDIAEGYSVSREKKESFPLTVTSAQKNPTAFYLCASSPQGANEKLFFGSGTQLSVL.

The chain uses TRBV4-1 and TRBJ1-4; 7 nucleotides match TRBD1. J was trimmed by 8 bases and V by 3 bases; bases with no gene match: 12. In germline, CDR1 is MGHRA, CDR2 YSYEKL. The CDR3 is made up of 16 amino acids. As DNA, the CDR3 is TGCGCCAGCAGCCACCCAAATAACAGGGGAAACGAAAAACTGTTTTTT. This sequence encodes CASSHPNNRGNEKLFF.

The chain joins TRBV7-2 to TRBJ2-1; TRBD1 aligns across 7 bases. Germline loops: CDR1 SGHTA, CDR2 FQGNSA. The CDR3 consists of 15 residues. The junction had 7 bases not matched to a gene; V was cut back by 1 base and J by 7 bases. CDR3 in amino acids: CASSLVGQVRNEQFF. CDR3 DNA sequence: TGTGCCAGCAGCTTAGTAGGACAGGTCCGGAATGAGCAGTTCTTC.

V is TRBV7-2 and J is TRBJ2-4; D is perhaps TRBD2 (6 bases). CDR1 and CDR2 from the germline V gene are SGHTA and FQGNSA. Trimming removed 4 bases at V and 0 bases at J, with 16 bases between. The CDR3 has 17 residues. CDR3 nucleotides: TGTGCCAGCAGCTCCTCATTGGGAGGCGTAGCCAAAAACATTCAGTACTTC. Translated: CASSSSLGGVAKNIQYF.

The chain employs TRBV9 and TRBJ1-1; D not certain. The CDR3 has 13 amino acids. The germline V gene has CDR1 SGDLS and CDR2 YYNGEE. V lost 2 bases and J lost 3, with 8 bases in between. CDR3 amino acids: CASSVIPDTEAFF. The CDR3 DNA follows: TGTGCCAGCAGCGTCATCCCGGACACTGAAGCTTTCTTT.

The genes are TRBV28 and TRBJ1-6, with TRBD1 matching over 8 bases. V dropped 2 bases and J dropped 7; count of bases not matched to a gene: 4. The germline V gene has CDR1 MDHEN and CDR2 SYDVKM. This CDR3 contains 15 residues. The CDR3 DNA is TGTGCCAGCAGTTTACAGGGGGCGCGGAATTCACCCCTCCACTTT. Protein: CASSLQGARNSPLHF.

This sequence joins TRBV6-6 and TRBJ2-5; maybe TRBD1 (6 bases). CDR1 and CDR2 (germline): MNHNY, SVGAGI (reference sequence). The germline V and J ends were trimmed by 4 bases and 0 bases, with 9 bases remaining between them. The CDR3 has 14 residues. The CDR3 region is CASSFGQYQETQYF. The DNA of the CDR3 is TGTGCCAGCAGTTTTGGACAGTACCAAGAGACCCAGTACTTC.

The rearrangement joins TRBV5-1 to TRBJ2-7; weak D call: TRBD2 (6 bases). The CDR3 consists of 15 residues. Between the trimmed V and J ends, which lost 2 bases and 0 bases, there was a span of 12 bases. Looked up from germline, CDR1 is SGHRS and CDR2 is YFSETQ. The CDR3 DNA is TGCGCCAGCAGCTTCGGGGACTTGAGCTCCTACGAGCAGTACTTC. Translating it yields CASSFGDLSSYEQYF.

The rearrangement joins TRBV5-8 to TRBJ2-7; 7 positions agree with TRBD2. From germline, CDR1 is SGHTS and CDR2 YDEGEE. The CDR3 sequence is 13 residues long. The ends lost 4 bases at V and 5 bases at J; junction bases unmatched: 6. CDR3 nucleotides: TGTGCCAGCAGCCTCGGACTAGGGGACGAGCAGTACTTC. It specifies CASSLGLGDEQYF.

The chain recombines TRBV7-2 with TRBJ1-1; D is unclear. Germline V gene data show CDR1 as SGHTA and CDR2 as FQGNSA. V lost 3 bases to trimming and J lost 8 bases, with 16 bases between them. The CDR3 has 14 amino acids. The chain's CDR3 is CASSFTRGVAEAFF. CDR3 bases: TGTGCCAGCAGCTTTACCCGCGGGGTGGCGGAAGCTTTCTTT.

The CDR3 bases are TGTGCCACCCAAACTAGCGGCGACTACGAGCAGTACTTC. It is translated as CATQTSGDYEQYF. The chain carries TRBV3-1 (or the pseudogene TRBV3-2) and TRBJ2-7; 8 nucleotides agree with TRBD2. The CDR3 is 13 amino acids. The V gene end was trimmed by 10 bases and the J gene end by 3 bases; junction bases not matched to a gene: 8. The germline V gene encodes CDR1 LGHDT and CDR2 YNNKEL (reference sequence).

The chain is built from TRBV18 and TRBJ1-5, with D perhaps matching TRBD1 (5 bases). Per germline, CDR1 KGHSH and CDR2 LQKENI. V lost 1 base, J lost 3 bases, and 7 bases lay in between. This CDR3 has 14 amino acids. CDR3 bases: TGTGCCAGCTCACCACTAGGGGACAATCAGCCCCAGCATTTT. This encodes CASSPLGDNQPQHF.

The rearrangement joins TRBV11-2 to TRBJ2-5; TRBD1 matches at 10 bases. V gave up 4 bases and J gave up 5 bases; unmatched junction bases: 7. The germline gives CDR1 SGHAT, CDR2 FQNNGV. The CDR3 is 15 amino acids. Written as DNA, the CDR3 is TGTGCCAGCAGCTCTGGACAGGGGGTTGGGGAGACCCAGTACTTC. Translated: CASSSGQGVGETQYF.

The V gene is TRBV7-3, the J gene TRBJ2-3; 9 positions match TRBD2. CDR3 length equals 17 residues. CDR1 SGHTA and CDR2 FQGTGA come from the germline V gene. V dropped 1 base and J dropped 2; count of bases not matched to a gene: 7. CDR3 sequence (DNA): TGTGCCAGCAGCTTAAAGGGGACTAGCTTTTCCACAGATACGCAGTATTTT. It translates to CASSLKGTSFSTDTQYF.

This sequence joins TRBV20-1 and TRBJ1-2; D call uncertain. Trimming cost V 4 bases and J 0 bases, with 12 bases left between them. This CDR3 is built from 14 residues. The germline CDR1 and CDR2 sequences are DFQATT and SNEGSKA (reference sequence). The CDR3 DNA reads TGCAGTGCTAATGAGGGCTCTACTAACTATGGCTACACCTTC. This encodes CSANEGSTNYGYTF.

The gene calls are TRBV27 and TRBJ1-6; 9 nucleotides align to TRBD1. The germline CDR1 and CDR2 sequences are MNHEY and SMNVEV (reference sequence). Unmatched junction bases numbered 6, after V lost 6 bases and J lost 9 bases. The CDR3 sequence is 14 residues long. DNA of the CDR3: TGTGCCAGCAGACAAGGGACAGGGAGTTCACCCCTCCACTTT. It translates to CASRQGTGSSPLHF.

The DNA for the CDR3 is TGTGCCAGCAGCCTGGGGACAGGGCCATCCTACACCTTC. This translates into CASSLGTGPSYTF. The chain joins TRBV7-2 to TRBJ1-2, with 9 bases aligning to TRBD1. The junction had 8 bases not matched to a gene; V was cut back by 5 bases and J by 10 bases. The germline gives CDR1 SGHTA, CDR2 FQGNSA. CDR3 size: 13 residues.

The chain recombines TRBV7-6 with TRBJ2-7; 7 bases agree with TRBD2. Germline CDR1 SGHVS, CDR2 FNYEAQ. The CDR3 loop spans 17 amino acids. V lost 0 bases to trimming and J lost 6 bases; unmatched junction nucleotides: 14. The CDR3 DNA follows: TGTGCCAGCAGCTTAGCCCCCGTCGGGCCTAGCGGAGCCGAGCAGTACTTC. The encoded protein is CASSLAPVGPSGAEQYF.

This clone was seen more than once but under ten times. In nucleotides, the CDR3 is TGTGCCAGCAGCCCACAGGGAAGTGGGGCCAACGTCCTGACTTTC. Translating it yields CASSPQGSGANVLTF. This sequence joins TRBV11-3 and TRBJ2-6, with a possible D match to TRBD1 (6 bases). CDR3 length: 15 amino acids. The germline gives CDR1 SGHNT, CDR2 YENEEA. V was shortened by 5 bases and J by 3 bases, with 11 bases between the two germline ends. Full variable domain (remainder filled in from reference TRBV11-3 and TRBJ2-6): EAGVVQSPRYKIIEKKQPVAFWCNPISGHNTLYWYLQNLGQGPELLIRYENEEAVDDSQLPKDRFSAERLKGVDSTLKIQPAELGDSAVYLCASSPQGSGANVLTFGAGSRLTVL.

V is TRBV6-5 and J is TRBJ1-4; D is perhaps TRBD1 (5 bases). With 6 bases removed from V and 7 bases from J, the gap between germline ends came to 18 bases. The length of the CDR3 is 15 residues. Germline V gives CDR1 MNHEY, CDR2 SVGAGI. The DNA for the CDR3 is TGTGCCAGCAGGGAGGGGCGTAGGGCACCTGAAAAACTGTTTTTT. Translating gives CASREGRRAPEKLFF.

This clone was seen more than once but under ten times. The chain recombines TRBV4-1 with TRBJ1-5, with 10 bases fitting TRBD1. Trimming at V came to 4 bases and at J to 4 bases, leaving 4 bases not matched to a gene. Per the germline V gene, CDR1 is MGHRA and CDR2 is YSYEKL. CDR3 length: 15 amino acids. CDR3 nucleotide sequence: TGCGCCAGCAGCCCTACGGGACAGGGGAATCAGCCCCAGCATTTT. Translating gives CASSPTGQGNQPQHF.